This T cell receptor (beta chain) was found in a study of response to subunit inactivated influenza vaccine. General study points: Only a handful of new T cells, the authors suggested, are recruited with each seasonal influenza vaccination.

The germline V and J ends were trimmed by 2 bases and 5 bases, with 16 bases remaining between them. Germline lookup yields CDR1 KGHSH and CDR2 LQKENI. The CDR3 sequence is 15 residues long. Notes on this clonotype: The antigen is unknown.

TCRdb ran MiXCR on the RT-PCR reads and lists one entry per CDR3 protein. The sample records about 520,000 distinct CDR3 sequences, roughly 23% being singletons. The chain is built from TRBV18 and TRBJ2-7; unclear D gene. The receptor was derived from a man aged 50-59 years who received an inactivated influenza vaccine. Sequenced here: CD4+ T cells sorted from PBMCs, sampled approximately 5 days after vaccination. This CDR3 is CASSPEAGFVHEQYF. The CDR3 region has the DNA TGTGCCAGCTCACCAGAGGCAGGCTTTGTCCACGAGCAGTACTTC.